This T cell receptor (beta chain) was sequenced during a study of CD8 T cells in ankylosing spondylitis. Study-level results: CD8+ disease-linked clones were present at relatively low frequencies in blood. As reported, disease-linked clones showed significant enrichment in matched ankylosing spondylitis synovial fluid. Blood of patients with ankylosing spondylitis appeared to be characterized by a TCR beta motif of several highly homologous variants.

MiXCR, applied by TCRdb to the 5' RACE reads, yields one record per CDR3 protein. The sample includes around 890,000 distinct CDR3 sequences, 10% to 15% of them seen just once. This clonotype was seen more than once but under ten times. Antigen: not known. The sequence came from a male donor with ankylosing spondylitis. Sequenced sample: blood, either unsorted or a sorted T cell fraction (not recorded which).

DNA of the CDR3: TGCAGTGCTAGGGACTGGACAGGGGTGAGGACTGAAGCTTTCTTT. Translating gives CSARDWTGVRTEAFF. The genes are TRBV20-1 and TRBJ1-1; the match to TRBD1 covers 9 bases. CDR3 length equals 15 residues. The V gene's germline CDR1 is DFQATT and CDR2 SNEGSKA (reference sequence). Unmatched junction bases numbered 10, after V lost 3 bases and J lost 5 bases.